The present T cell receptor beta chain was sequenced within a study of cytomegalovirus exposure and HLA in healthy donors. As to this clone: The antigen is unknown.

As for the donors, each was a healthy bone marrow donor. V lost 0 bases and J 7 bases, leaving 12 bases between the germline ends. The CDR3 totals 14 residues. Germline V gene sequence: CDR1 MNHNY, CDR2 SVGAGI (reference sequence). Whole-study results and caveats: Highly shared sequence variants in one cluster were likely a sequencing artifact. Segments of the TCR beta V type were, in most cases, productive about 87% or about 30% of the time in an earlier analysis.

The primer mix had 60 Vbeta and 13 Jbeta primers. Only in-frame clones appear in the TCRdb table, and some are missing; sequencing was by immunoSEQ multiplex PCR. Among 100,000 to 150,000 clones, 74% were seen once, and the ten largest hold 5.8%. The sequenced material came from PBMCs. This sequence originates from a woman aged 45-59 years in good health and CMV-seropositive. The rearrangement links TRBV6-6 to TRBJ2-5; D gene unclear. CDR3 nucleotides: TGTGCCAGCAGTTACTCGAAACTTGTTGGGACCCAGTACTTC. Encoded protein: CASSYSKLVGTQYF.